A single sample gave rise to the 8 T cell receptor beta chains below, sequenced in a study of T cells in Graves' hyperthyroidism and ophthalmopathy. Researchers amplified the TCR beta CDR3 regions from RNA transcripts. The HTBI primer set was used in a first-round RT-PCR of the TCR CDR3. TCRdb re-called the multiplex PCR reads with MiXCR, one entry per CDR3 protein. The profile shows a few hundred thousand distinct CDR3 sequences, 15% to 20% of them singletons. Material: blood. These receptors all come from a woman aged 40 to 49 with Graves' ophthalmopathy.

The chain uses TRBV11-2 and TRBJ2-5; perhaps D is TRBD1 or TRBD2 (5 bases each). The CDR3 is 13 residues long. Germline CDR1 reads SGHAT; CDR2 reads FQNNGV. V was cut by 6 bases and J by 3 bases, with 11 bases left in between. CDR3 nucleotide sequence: TGTGCCAGCAGACCTAGGGGAGAAGAGACCCAGTACTTC. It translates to CASRPRGEETQYF.

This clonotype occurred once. The chain's CDR3 is CSARWADTQYF. In nucleotides, the CDR3 is TGCAGCGCCAGGTGGGCAGATACGCAGTATTTT. V is TRBV29-1 and J is TRBJ2-3; D is unresolved. The CDR3 contains 11 residues. Germline values: CDR1 SQVTM, CDR2 ANQGSEA. V was clipped by 7 bases and J by 4 bases, with 9 bases between them.

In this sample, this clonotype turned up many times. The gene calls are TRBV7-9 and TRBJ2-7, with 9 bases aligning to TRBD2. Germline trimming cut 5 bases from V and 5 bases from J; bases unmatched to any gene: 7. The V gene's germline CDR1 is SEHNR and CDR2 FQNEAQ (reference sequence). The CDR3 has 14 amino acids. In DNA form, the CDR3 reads TGTGCCAGCAGCCCCGGACTAGCGAAGAACGAGCAGTACTTC. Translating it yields CASSPGLAKNEQYF.

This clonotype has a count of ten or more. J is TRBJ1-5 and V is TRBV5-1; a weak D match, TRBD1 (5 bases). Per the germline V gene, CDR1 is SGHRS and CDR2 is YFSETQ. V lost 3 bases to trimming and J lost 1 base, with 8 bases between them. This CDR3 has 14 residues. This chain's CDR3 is CASSWDGSNQPQHF. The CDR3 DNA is TGCGCCAGCAGCTGGGACGGAAGCAATCAGCCCCAGCATTTT.

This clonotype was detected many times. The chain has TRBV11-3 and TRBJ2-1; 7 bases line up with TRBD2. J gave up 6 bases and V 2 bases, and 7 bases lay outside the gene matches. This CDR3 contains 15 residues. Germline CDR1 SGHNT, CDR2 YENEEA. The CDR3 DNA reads TGTGCCAGCAGCTTACGGTCCACGGGGGGCAATGAGCAGTTCTTC. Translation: CASSLRSTGGNEQFF.

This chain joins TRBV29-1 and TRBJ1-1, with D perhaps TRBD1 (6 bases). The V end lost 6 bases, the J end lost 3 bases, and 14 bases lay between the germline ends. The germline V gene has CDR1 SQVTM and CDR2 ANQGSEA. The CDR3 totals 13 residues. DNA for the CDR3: TGCAGCGTGATGGGGGGGGCGGACACTGAAGCTTTCTTT. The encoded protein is CSVMGGADTEAFF.

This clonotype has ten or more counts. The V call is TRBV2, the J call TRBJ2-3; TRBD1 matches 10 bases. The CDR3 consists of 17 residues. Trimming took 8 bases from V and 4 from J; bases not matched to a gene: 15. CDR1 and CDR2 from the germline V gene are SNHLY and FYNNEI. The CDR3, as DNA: TGTGCCAGCCCGAACATAGGGACAGGGGAGGTCGCAGATACGCAGTATTTT. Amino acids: CASPNIGTGEVADTQYF.

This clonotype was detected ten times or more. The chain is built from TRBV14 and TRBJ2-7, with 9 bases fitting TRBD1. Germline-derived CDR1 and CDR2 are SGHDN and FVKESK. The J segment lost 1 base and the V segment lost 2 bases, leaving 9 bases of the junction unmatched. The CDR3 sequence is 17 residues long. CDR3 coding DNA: TGTGCCAGCAGCCAACCCTGGACAGGGGAGATGTCCTACGAGCAGTACTTC. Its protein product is CASSQPWTGEMSYEQYF.